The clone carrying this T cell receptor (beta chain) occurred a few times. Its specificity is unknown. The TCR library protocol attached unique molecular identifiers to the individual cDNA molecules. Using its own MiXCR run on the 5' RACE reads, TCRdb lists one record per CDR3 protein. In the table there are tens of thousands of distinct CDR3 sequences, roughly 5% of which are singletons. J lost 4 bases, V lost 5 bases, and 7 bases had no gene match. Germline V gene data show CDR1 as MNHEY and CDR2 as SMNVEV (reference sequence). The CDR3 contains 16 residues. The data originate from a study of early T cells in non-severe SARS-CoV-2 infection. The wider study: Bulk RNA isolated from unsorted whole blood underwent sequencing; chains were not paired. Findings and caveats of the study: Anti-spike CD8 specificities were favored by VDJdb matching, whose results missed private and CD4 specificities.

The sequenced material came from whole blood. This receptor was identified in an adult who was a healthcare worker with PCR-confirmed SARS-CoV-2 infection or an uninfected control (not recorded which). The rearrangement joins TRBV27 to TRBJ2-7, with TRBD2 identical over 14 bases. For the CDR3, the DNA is TGTGCCAGCAGTCAGTTCGGGACTAGCGGGAGTTACGAGCAGTACTTC. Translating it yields CASSQFGTSGSYEQYF.